This T cell receptor (beta chain) was observed in a study of shared clonotypes between healthy human individuals. Assay runs were performed at deep level. TCRdb keeps only in-frame clones here, not all; method: immunoSEQ multiplex PCR. The repertoire holds approximately 530,000 clones, with 90% to 97% as singletons. On this clone: Its antigen is unknown.

The germline V gene encodes CDR1 MDHEN and CDR2 SYDVKM. With 5 bases removed from V and 8 bases from J, the gap between germline ends came to 18 bases. This CDR3 comprises 14 residues. Whole-study results and caveats: The sole specimen, blood, was sampled, and tissue repertoires likely differ. Larger estimated richness was generally recorded for naive subsets relative to memory subsets.

Splitting of CD4+ cells produced CD45RA+ naive and CD45RA-negative memory subsets. The specimen was naive CD4+ T cells sorted from blood. Subset in this sample: CD45RA+ positively selected. This clonotype originated in a woman in her 30s in good health. The chain combines TRBV28 with TRBJ1-2; D is possibly TRBD1 (6 bases). DNA for the CDR3: TGTGCCAGCAGTCGGGACCGGGGGCTTAAAGGCTACACCTTC. This encodes CASSRDRGLKGYTF.